This T cell receptor (beta chain) appears in the sequencing data of a study of T-cell reconstitution after alpha-beta-depleted transplantation in children. This clonotype was seen many times. Its antigen is currently unknown. Points from the study as a whole: Surviving thymic progenitors and recipient T cells were the source of high TCRbeta diversity at day 60 in some patients. Expanded graft clones, several hundred of them, were reportedly the source of alpha-beta T cells about two months after transplant.

Construction of the TCRbeta library involved unique molecular identifiers. MiXCR, run by TCRdb on the PCR reads, gives a single entry per CDR3 protein. The table lists about a million distinct CDR3 sequences, around 30% of them singletons. CDR3 length: 17 residues. V was clipped by 6 bases and J by 0 bases, with 21 bases between them. This TCR was recovered from a boy in the first two years of life who had a stem cell transplant for SCID, so the T cells may come from the graft donor. The sequencing used PBMCs, mostly from graft donor cells, collected 360 days after TCRalphabeta/CD19-depleted stem cell transplant. The V gene is TRBV12-3 or TRBV12-4, the J gene TRBJ2-7, with D possibly TRBD1 on 5 matching bases. The CDR3 loop reads CASSPGFGLPSSYEQYF. In nucleotides, the CDR3 is TGTGCCAGCAGCCCAGGGTTTGGTTTACCCAGCTCCTACGAGCAGTACTTC.